The T cell receptor beta chain under discussion was sequenced for a study of response to subunit inactivated influenza vaccine. MiXCR, run by TCRdb on the RT-PCR reads, gives a single entry per CDR3 protein. The sample has 500,000 to 600,000 distinct CDR3 sequences; 10% to 12% are singletons. The V gene lost 0 bases and the J gene lost 4 bases, with 14 bases spanning the gap. Germline V gene lookup returns CDR1 SGHTA and CDR2 FQGNSA. The CDR3 spans 16 residues. This clonotype was counted a few times. These data were also filed under a second study, of T cells expressing NK-cell markers. Per that study: TCR beta cDNA was generated via 5'RACE template switching incorporating UMIs.

The sequence came from a man aged 50 or older who received an inactivated influenza vaccine. The input for sequencing was PBMCs from blood, taken on the day of vaccination. The chain couples TRBV7-2 to TRBJ2-3, with TRBD2 as a possible D gene (5 bases). In nucleotides, the CDR3 is TGTGCCAGCAGCTTAGCTGCGCTAGCCTTCGCAGATACGCAGTATTTT. Translation gives CASSLAALAFADTQYF.